This is a list of T cell receptor beta chains from one sample in a study. MiXCR was run by TCRdb on the RT-PCR reads, yielding one entry per CDR3 protein. Of 550,000 to 750,000 distinct CDR3 sequences listed, 14% are singletons. Sequencing input: memory CD4+ T cells from blood. Receptors were obtained from a female donor in good health, serving as a healthy control. The CDR3 runs from the conserved cysteine through the conserved F or W. Fields, in order: clone size, D gene, V gene, J gene, CDR3 DNA, CDR3 protein. The D gene is left open where the match is weak. Part of the rows lack a size; the others show once, few, many or a class for expanded clones.

clone size: many; D gene: NA; V gene: TRBV4-3; J gene: TRBJ2-7; CDR3 DNA: TGCGCCAGCAGCCTCTCCTTGACGGGAGCCGGGGACGAGCAGTACTTC; CDR3 protein: CASSLSLTGAGDEQYF
clone size: few; D gene: NA; V gene: TRBV29-1; J gene: TRBJ2-1; CDR3 DNA: TGCAGCGTTGAAGAAGTAACAGGGTGGGAGCAGTTCTTC; CDR3 protein: CSVEEVTGWEQFF
clone size: many; D gene: NA; V gene: TRBV29-1; J gene: TRBJ1-1; CDR3 DNA: TGCAGCGCGGTTTGGACTGAAGCTTTCTTT; CDR3 protein: CSAVWTEAFF
clone size: few; D gene: TRBD2; V gene: TRBV5-1; J gene: TRBJ2-5; CDR3 DNA: TGCGCCAGCAGCTTGGACGTGGTTTCTAGCGGCTACGGGGAGACCCAGTACTTC; CDR3 protein: CASSLDVVSSGYGETQYF
clone size: few; D gene: TRBD1; V gene: TRBV6-5; J gene: TRBJ1-2; CDR3 DNA: TGTGCCAGCATCCCAAGAGGGGGCGACGGCTATGGCTACACCTTC; CDR3 protein: CASIPRGGDGYGYTF
clone size: many; D gene: TRBD2; V gene: TRBV5-4; J gene: TRBJ2-5; CDR3 DNA: TGTGCCAGCAGCTTGGGCGGGAGTACCGCAGAGACCCAGTACTTC; CDR3 protein: CASSLGGSTAETQYF
clone size: NA; D gene: TRBD1; V gene: TRBV28; J gene: TRBJ1-2; CDR3 DNA: TGTGCCAGCAGATCCGGGACAGGGGACGGTGGCTACACCTTC; CDR3 protein: CASRSGTGDGGYTF
clone size: NA; D gene: NA; V gene: TRBV3-1; J gene: TRBJ2-1; CDR3 DNA: TGTGCCAGCAGCCAAGATTGGGGCGCCAACAATGAGCAGTTCTTC; CDR3 protein: CASSQDWGANNEQFF
clone size: few; D gene: TRBD2; V gene: TRBV12-3/TRBV12-4; J gene: TRBJ2-7; CDR3 DNA: TGTGCCAGCACCCCTGGACTAGGCTCCTACGAGCAGTACTTC; CDR3 protein: CASTPGLGSYEQYF
clone size: many; D gene: NA; V gene: TRBV27; J gene: TRBJ1-2; CDR3 DNA: TGTGCCAGCAGTACTCAGGGAGCCGCCTATGGCTACACCTTC; CDR3 protein: CASSTQGAAYGYTF
clone size: few; D gene: TRBD1; V gene: TRBV6-6; J gene: TRBJ2-7; CDR3 DNA: TGTGCCAGCAGTTCCATATCCGGGACAGGCGAGGGGGAGCAGTACTTC; CDR3 protein: CASSSISGTGEGEQYF
clone size: NA; D gene: TRBD2; V gene: TRBV30; J gene: TRBJ2-1; CDR3 DNA: TGTGCCTGGAGCAGGACTAGCGGGTACAATGAGCAGTTCTTC; CDR3 protein: CAWSRTSGYNEQFF
clone size: few; D gene: NA; V gene: TRBV30; J gene: TRBJ1-3; CDR3 DNA: TGTGCCTGGAATCCGCAGGCCGGAAACACCATATATTTT; CDR3 protein: CAWNPQAGNTIYF
clone size: few; D gene: TRBD1; V gene: TRBV20-1; J gene: TRBJ2-3; CDR3 DNA: TGCAGTGCTACAGGCGGACAGGGGGACACAGATACGCAGTATTTT; CDR3 protein: CSATGGQGDTDTQYF
clone size: few; D gene: NA; V gene: TRBV6-1; J gene: TRBJ1-2; CDR3 DNA: TGTGCCAGCAGTGAGGGGACCGTTTATTATGGCTACACCTTC; CDR3 protein: CASSEGTVYYGYTF
clone size: many; D gene: TRBD1; V gene: TRBV6-5; J gene: TRBJ2-3; CDR3 DNA: TGTGCCAGCAGCCTAAAGGGACAGGGGTGGGCCGATACGCAGTATTTT; CDR3 protein: CASSLKGQGWADTQYF
clone size: NA; D gene: TRBD1; V gene: TRBV7-2; J gene: TRBJ2-3; CDR3 DNA: TGTGCCAGCAGCTTAGTTGGCAGGGGGAATGCAGATACGCAGTATTTT; CDR3 protein: CASSLVGRGNADTQYF
clone size: few; D gene: NA; V gene: TRBV7-2; J gene: TRBJ1-1; CDR3 DNA: TGTGCCAGCAGCCCTAACTTGCGCTTCGGCACTGAAGCTTTCTTT; CDR3 protein: CASSPNLRFGTEAFF
clone size: NA; D gene: NA; V gene: TRBV28; J gene: TRBJ2-1; CDR3 DNA: TGTGCCAGCAGAGGGATACAGAGCTCCTACAATGAGCAGTTCTTC; CDR3 protein: CASRGIQSSYNEQFF
clone size: few; D gene: TRBD1; V gene: TRBV5-4; J gene: TRBJ2-5; CDR3 DNA: TGTGCCAGCAGCCGAGAGACAGGGTTTTGGACCCAGTACTTC; CDR3 protein: CASSRETGFWTQYF
clone size: many; D gene: TRBD1; V gene: TRBV5-1; J gene: TRBJ2-2; CDR3 DNA: TGCGCCAGCAGCCCGGACAGGGTAGCCGGGGAGCTGTTTTTT; CDR3 protein: CASSPDRVAGELFF
clone size: NA; D gene: NA; V gene: TRBV28; J gene: TRBJ2-1; CDR3 DNA: TGTGCCAGCAGTTTGGCAGGGGTTGGTACGGCGCAGTTCTTC; CDR3 protein: CASSLAGVGTAQFF
clone size: many; D gene: TRBD2; V gene: TRBV20-1; J gene: TRBJ2-7; CDR3 DNA: TGCAGTGGCCTGACTAGCGGGGACTGGCAGTACTTC; CDR3 protein: CSGLTSGDWQYF
clone size: many; D gene: TRBD1; V gene: TRBV7-2; J gene: TRBJ1-4; CDR3 DNA: TGTGCCAGCAGCATGGGACAGGGGTTTGAAAAACTGTTTTTT; CDR3 protein: CASSMGQGFEKLFF
clone size: many; D gene: NA; V gene: TRBV7-9; J gene: TRBJ2-1; CDR3 DNA: TGTGCCAGCAGCTTAAGCTTCGGTGAGCAGTTCTTC; CDR3 protein: CASSLSFGEQFF
clone size: many; D gene: TRBD2; V gene: TRBV5-6; J gene: TRBJ2-1; CDR3 DNA: TGTGCCAGCAGTCCTACGGGACTAGCGGGGCCGAGCTCCTACAATGAGCAGTTCTTC; CDR3 protein: CASSPTGLAGPSSYNEQFF
clone size: few; D gene: NA; V gene: TRBV18; J gene: TRBJ1-2; CDR3 DNA: TGTGCCAGCTCACCGGGGGGCCGCGGCTACACCTTC; CDR3 protein: CASSPGGRGYTF
clone size: few; D gene: NA; V gene: TRBV7-9; J gene: TRBJ2-7; CDR3 DNA: TGTGCCAGCAGACCGGACGGGGGAGGCGAGCAGTACTTC; CDR3 protein: CASRPDGGGEQYF
clone size: few; D gene: TRBD2; V gene: TRBV6-2/TRBV6-3; J gene: TRBJ2-1; CDR3 DNA: TGTGCCAGCAGTTCGTCAGCGGGAGGCGGGCAGTTCTTC; CDR3 protein: CASSSSAGGGQFF
clone size: few; D gene: NA; V gene: TRBV7-2; J gene: TRBJ2-7; CDR3 DNA: TGTGCCAGCAGCTTCGGGACAGGCGGGGGCTACGAGCAGTACTTC; CDR3 protein: CASSFGTGGGYEQYF
clone size: NA; D gene: NA; V gene: TRBV11-2; J gene: TRBJ2-7; CDR3 DNA: TGTGCCAGCAGCTTAGGGAAGGCCAGGAGGATACCCTACGAGCAGTACTTC; CDR3 protein: CASSLGKARRIPYEQYF
clone size: NA; D gene: NA; V gene: TRBV5-1; J gene: TRBJ2-5; CDR3 DNA: TGCGCCAGCAGCTTGGTTCTTCGGGAGACCCAGTACTTC; CDR3 protein: CASSLVLRETQYF
clone size: NA; D gene: NA; V gene: TRBV5-1; J gene: TRBJ1-1; CDR3 DNA: TGCGCCAGCAGCGGACCGGGTTGGGAAACTGAAGCTTTCTTT; CDR3 protein: CASSGPGWETEAFF
clone size: once; D gene: TRBD2; V gene: TRBV7-6; J gene: TRBJ2-2; CDR3 DNA: TGTGCCAGCAGTAATAGCGGGGGCTGGAACACCGGGGAGCTGTTTTTT; CDR3 protein: CASSNSGGWNTGELFF
clone size: few; D gene: NA; V gene: TRBV7-3; J gene: TRBJ1-1; CDR3 DNA: TGTGCCAGCAGCCCGTCTGAGGTCACTGAAGCTTTCTTT; CDR3 protein: CASSPSEVTEAFF
clone size: NA; D gene: TRBD1; V gene: TRBV27; J gene: TRBJ2-1; CDR3 DNA: TGTGCCAGCAGTTCCAACTCCGGACAGGGAGGGCAGTTCTTC; CDR3 protein: CASSSNSGQGGQFF
clone size: many; D gene: NA; V gene: TRBV7-2; J gene: TRBJ2-7; CDR3 DNA: TGTGCCAGCAGCCCTCGGGGGACCAGCTACGAGCAGTACTTC; CDR3 protein: CASSPRGTSYEQYF
clone size: few; D gene: TRBD2; V gene: TRBV2; J gene: TRBJ2-1; CDR3 DNA: TGTGCCAGCAGTCTGACTAGCGGGACGTGGGGTGAGCAGTTCTTC; CDR3 protein: CASSLTSGTWGEQFF
clone size: many; D gene: TRBD2; V gene: TRBV7-3; J gene: TRBJ2-1; CDR3 DNA: TGTGCCAGCAGCTTGGGACTAGCCCCCAATGAGCAGTTCTTC; CDR3 protein: CASSLGLAPNEQFF
clone size: few; D gene: NA; V gene: TRBV10-3; J gene: TRBJ2-2; CDR3 DNA: TGTGCCATCAGCCCGACCGGGACCGCGAACACCGGGGAGCTGTTTTTT; CDR3 protein: CAISPTGTANTGELFF
clone size: NA; D gene: NA; V gene: TRBV6-5; J gene: TRBJ2-7; CDR3 DNA: TGTGCCAGCAGGGAGACCGGGACGGTTTCCTACAAGCAGTACTTC; CDR3 protein: CASRETGTVSYKQYF
clone size: few; D gene: TRBD2; V gene: TRBV28; J gene: TRBJ2-3; CDR3 DNA: TGTGCCAGCAGTCTTGGACTAGCGGGATTTGTCGATACGCAGTATTTT; CDR3 protein: CASSLGLAGFVDTQYF
clone size: many; D gene: NA; V gene: TRBV7-7; J gene: TRBJ2-2; CDR3 DNA: TGTGCTAGCAGTCGGACAGTTTCCGGCGGGGAGCTGTTTTTT; CDR3 protein: CASSRTVSGGELFF
clone size: few; D gene: NA; V gene: TRBV7-3; J gene: TRBJ2-1; CDR3 DNA: TGTGCCAGCAGCCCCCCCGGGGCAGGGGGGTACAATGAGCAGTTCTTC; CDR3 protein: CASSPPGAGGYNEQFF
clone size: NA; D gene: NA; V gene: TRBV28; J gene: TRBJ1-2; CDR3 DNA: TGTGCCAGCAGTGGAGACTATGGCTACACCTTC; CDR3 protein: CASSGDYGYTF
clone size: many; D gene: NA; V gene: TRBV6-5; J gene: TRBJ1-1; CDR3 DNA: TGTGCCAGCAGTGCGACCCTCGCGCGCACTGAAGCTTTCTTT; CDR3 protein: CASSATLARTEAFF
clone size: NA; D gene: NA; V gene: TRBV3-1; J gene: TRBJ2-2; CDR3 DNA: TGTGCCAGCAGCCAGCGGCCGACGAACACCGGGGAGCTGTTTTTT; CDR3 protein: CASSQRPTNTGELFF
clone size: NA; D gene: TRBD1; V gene: TRBV28; J gene: TRBJ2-7; CDR3 DNA: TGTGCCAGCAGTTTATTAATGGGACAGGGGTTCGATGGGCAGTACTTC; CDR3 protein: CASSLLMGQGFDGQYF
clone size: NA; D gene: TRBD2; V gene: TRBV5-1; J gene: TRBJ2-2; CDR3 DNA: TGCGCCAGCAGCTTCGCCGGACTAGCGGGGAACACCGGGGAGCTGTTTTTT; CDR3 protein: CASSFAGLAGNTGELFF
clone size: few; D gene: NA; V gene: TRBV28; J gene: TRBJ2-2; CDR3 DNA: TGTGCCAGCATGAGACATTCGAACACCGGGGAGCTGTTTTTT; CDR3 protein: CASMRHSNTGELFF
clone size: few; D gene: NA; V gene: TRBV7-2; J gene: TRBJ1-2; CDR3 DNA: TGTGCCAGCAGCTTAATGGTATGGGGGGCCGGTGGCTACACCTTC; CDR3 protein: CASSLMVWGAGGYTF
clone size: NA; D gene: NA; V gene: TRBV30; J gene: TRBJ1-2; CDR3 DNA: TGTGCCTGGACTTTCACGTCTGCTAACTATGGCTACACCTTC; CDR3 protein: CAWTFTSANYGYTF
clone size: many; D gene: NA; V gene: TRBV6-1; J gene: TRBJ2-5; CDR3 DNA: TGTGCCAGCAGTGAGTTGGGACAAAAACAAGAGACCCAGTACTTC; CDR3 protein: CASSELGQKQETQYF
clone size: few; D gene: NA; V gene: TRBV7-7; J gene: TRBJ2-5; CDR3 DNA: TGTGCCAGCAGCTTCGGGACCGTGGAGACCCAGTACTTC; CDR3 protein: CASSFGTVETQYF
clone size: few; D gene: NA; V gene: TRBV9; J gene: TRBJ2-3; CDR3 DNA: TGTGCCAGCAGCGTAGCTGAGACTTACCCCCTGCCACGGCATTTT; CDR3 protein: CASSVAETYPLPRHF
clone size: many; D gene: TRBD1; V gene: TRBV12-3/TRBV12-4; J gene: TRBJ1-1; CDR3 DNA: TGTGCCAGCAAGGCGGGACAGGGTGAGACTGAAGCTTTCTTT; CDR3 protein: CASKAGQGETEAFF
clone size: many; D gene: NA; V gene: TRBV12-3/TRBV12-4; J gene: TRBJ2-4; CDR3 DNA: TGTGCCAGCAGTTTCGGCCCGGGGGACATTCAGTACTTC; CDR3 protein: CASSFGPGDIQYF
clone size: few; D gene: NA; V gene: TRBV24-1; J gene: TRBJ2-7; CDR3 DNA: TGTGCCACCAGTTCGGGCAGCTACGAGCAGTACTTC; CDR3 protein: CATSSGSYEQYF
clone size: NA; D gene: NA; V gene: TRBV3-1; J gene: TRBJ2-1; CDR3 DNA: TGTGCCAGCAGCCTTTCCGGGACAAAGGGTGAGCAGTTCTTC; CDR3 protein: CASSLSGTKGEQFF